The rows below give T cell receptor beta chains drawn from one sample of a study of Ad26.COV2.S vaccination and SARS-CoV-2 variants. The data were produced by immunoSEQ multiplex PCR, yet TCRdb's version contains in-frame clones alone and is incomplete. Of about 680,000 clones in the sample, roughly 90% were seen once. Sample: peripheral blood, taken in a trial of Ad26.COV2.S vaccine versus placebo. These receptors were collected from a person between 18 and 65 years old who received the Ad26.COV2.S COVID-19 vaccine or a placebo. Each CDR3 is given with its conserved first and last residue. D genes are given only for firm matches. Where a row states a size, it is once, few, many or the class of an expanded clone; other rows omit it.

size	J	V	D	DNA	CDR3
-	TRBJ2-3	TRBV12-3/TRBV12-4	-	TGTGCCAGCAGTGAGGGTACGCAGTATTTT	CASSEGTQYF
-	TRBJ1-1	TRBV3-1/TRBV3-2	TRBD1	TGTGCCAGCAGCCAGGGACAGGGGAACACTGAAGCTTTCTTT	CASSQGQGNTEAFF
-	TRBJ1-6	TRBV27	-	TGTGCCAGCAGTTTACGGGGGCGGAATTCACCCCTCCACTTT	CASSLRGRNSPLHF
-	TRBJ2-1	TRBV29-1	TRBD1	TGCAGCGTTGACCCTACAGGGGGCTACAATGAGCAGTTCTTC	CSVDPTGGYNEQFF
-	TRBJ2-2	TRBV19	-	TGTGCCAGTAGTATCAGGGCCGGGGAGCTGTTTTTT	CASSIRAGELFF
-	TRBJ2-5	TRBV10-3	-	TGTGCCACCGCCGGGACGGGAGAAGTCAAAGAGACCCAGTACTTC	CATAGTGEVKETQYF
-	TRBJ2-7	TRBV4-3	TRBD2	TGCGCCAGCAGCCATTCCCTGCGGACGGGAGGCCCCTACGAGCAGTACTTC	CASSHSLRTGGPYEQYF
-	TRBJ2-1	TRBV24-1	-	TGTGCCACCAGTGATTCTGCCACACCCTGGGTGCAGTTCTTC	CATSDSATPWVQFF
-	TRBJ1-2	TRBV2	TRBD1	TGTGCCAGCAGTCTAAGGACAGGGGGCACCTATGGCTACACCTTC	CASSLRTGGTYGYTF
once	TRBJ2-5	TRBV11-2	TRBD2	TGTGCCAGCAGCTCGACTAGCGGAGAGACCCAGTACTTC	CASSSTSGETQYF
-	TRBJ2-2	TRBV6-6	-	TGTGCCAGCAGTTACGCGGGGACAGCTAACACCGGGGAGCTGTTTTTT	CASSYAGTANTGELFF
-	TRBJ2-7	TRBV30	TRBD1	TGTGCCTGGAGTTTCCGGGACAGGGCCGACGAGCAGTACTTC	CAWSFRDRADEQYF
-	TRBJ2-1	TRBV10-1	-	TGCGCCAGCAGTGAACAAATCGGCGAGTATGAGCAGTTCTTC	CASSEQIGEYEQFF
-	TRBJ2-3	TRBV6-6	TRBD2	TGTGCCAGCAGTACTCTAGCGGTAGGAACAGATACGCAGTATTTT	CASSTLAVGTDTQYF
-	TRBJ2-1	TRBV27	-	TGTGCCAGCAGTTTAGACAGCCTCTCCTACAATGAGCAGTTCTTC	CASSLDSLSYNEQFF
-	TRBJ2-1	TRBV10-3	-	TGTGCCATCGTCGACTCAGATATCTACAATGAGCAGTTCTTC	CAIVDSDIYNEQFF
-	TRBJ2-3	TRBV7-2	-	TGTGCCAGCAGCTGGAGATGGGCAGGCACAGATACGCAGTATTTT	CASSWRWAGTDTQYF